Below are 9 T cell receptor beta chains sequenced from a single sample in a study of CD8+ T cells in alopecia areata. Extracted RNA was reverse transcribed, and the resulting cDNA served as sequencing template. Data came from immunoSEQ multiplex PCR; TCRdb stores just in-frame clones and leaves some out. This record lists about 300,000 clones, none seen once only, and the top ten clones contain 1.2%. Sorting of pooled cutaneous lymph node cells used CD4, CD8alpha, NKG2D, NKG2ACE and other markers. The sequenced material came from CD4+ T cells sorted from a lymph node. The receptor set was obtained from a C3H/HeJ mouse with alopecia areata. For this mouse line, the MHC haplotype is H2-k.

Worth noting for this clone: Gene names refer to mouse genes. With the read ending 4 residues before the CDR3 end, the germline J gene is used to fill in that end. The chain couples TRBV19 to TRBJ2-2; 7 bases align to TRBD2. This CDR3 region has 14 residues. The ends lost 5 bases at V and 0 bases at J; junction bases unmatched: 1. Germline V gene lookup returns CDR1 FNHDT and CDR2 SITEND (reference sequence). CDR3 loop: CASRTGSNTGQLYF. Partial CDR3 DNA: TGTGCCAGCAGGACTGGGTCAAACACCGGG.

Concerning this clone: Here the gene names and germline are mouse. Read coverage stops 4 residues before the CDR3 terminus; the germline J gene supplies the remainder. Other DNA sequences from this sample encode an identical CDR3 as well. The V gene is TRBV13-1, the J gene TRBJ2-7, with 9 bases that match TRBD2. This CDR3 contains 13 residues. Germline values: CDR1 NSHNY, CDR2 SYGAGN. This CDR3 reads CASSPTGGYEQYF. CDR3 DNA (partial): TGTGCCAGCAGCCCCACTGGGGGGTAT.

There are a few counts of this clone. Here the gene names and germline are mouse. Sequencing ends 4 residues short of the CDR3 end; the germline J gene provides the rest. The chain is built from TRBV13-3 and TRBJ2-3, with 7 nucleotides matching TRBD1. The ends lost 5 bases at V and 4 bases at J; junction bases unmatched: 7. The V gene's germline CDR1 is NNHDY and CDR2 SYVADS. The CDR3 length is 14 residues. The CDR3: CASSDRVRTETLYF. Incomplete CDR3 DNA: TGTGCCAGCAGCGACAGGGTTCGGACAGAA.

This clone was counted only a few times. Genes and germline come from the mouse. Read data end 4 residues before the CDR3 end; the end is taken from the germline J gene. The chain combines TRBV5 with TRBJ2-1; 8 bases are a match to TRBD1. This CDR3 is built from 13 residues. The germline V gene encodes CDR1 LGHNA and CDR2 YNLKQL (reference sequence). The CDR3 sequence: CASSLRDRAEQFF. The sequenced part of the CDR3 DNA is TGTGCCAGCAGCCTCCGGGACAGGGCT.

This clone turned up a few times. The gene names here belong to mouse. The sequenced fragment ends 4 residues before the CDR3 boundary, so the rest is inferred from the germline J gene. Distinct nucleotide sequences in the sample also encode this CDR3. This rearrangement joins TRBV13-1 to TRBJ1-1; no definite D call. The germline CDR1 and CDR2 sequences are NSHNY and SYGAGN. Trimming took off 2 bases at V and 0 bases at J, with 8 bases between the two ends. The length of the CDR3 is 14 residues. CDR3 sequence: CASSETIANTEVFF. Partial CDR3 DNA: TGTGCCAGCAGTGAGACAATTGCAAACACA.

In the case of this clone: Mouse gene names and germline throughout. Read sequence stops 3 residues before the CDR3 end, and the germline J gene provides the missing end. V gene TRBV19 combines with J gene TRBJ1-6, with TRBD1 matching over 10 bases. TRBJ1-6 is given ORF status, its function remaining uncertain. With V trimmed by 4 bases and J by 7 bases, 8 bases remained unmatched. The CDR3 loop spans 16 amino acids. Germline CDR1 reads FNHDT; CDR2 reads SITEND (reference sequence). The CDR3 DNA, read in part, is TGTGCCAGCAGTGTCTCCGGGACAGGGGTCAATTCGCCC. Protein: CASSVSGTGVNSP. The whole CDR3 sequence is CASSVSGTGVNSPLYF.

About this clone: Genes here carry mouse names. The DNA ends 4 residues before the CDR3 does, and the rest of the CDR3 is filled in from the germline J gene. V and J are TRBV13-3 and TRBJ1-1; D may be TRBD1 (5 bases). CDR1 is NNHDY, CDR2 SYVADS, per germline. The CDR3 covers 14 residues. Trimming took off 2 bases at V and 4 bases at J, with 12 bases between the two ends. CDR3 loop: CASSERERGTEVFF. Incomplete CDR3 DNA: TGTGCCAGCAGTGAGAGGGAGAGGGGCACA.

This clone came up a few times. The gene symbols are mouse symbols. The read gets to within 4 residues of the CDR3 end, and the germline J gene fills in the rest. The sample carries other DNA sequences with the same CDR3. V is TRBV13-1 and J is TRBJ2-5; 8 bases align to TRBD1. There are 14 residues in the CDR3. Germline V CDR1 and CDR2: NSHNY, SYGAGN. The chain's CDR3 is CASSGQGRGDTQYF. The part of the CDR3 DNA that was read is TGTGCCAGCAGTGGACAGGGGAGAGGGGAC.

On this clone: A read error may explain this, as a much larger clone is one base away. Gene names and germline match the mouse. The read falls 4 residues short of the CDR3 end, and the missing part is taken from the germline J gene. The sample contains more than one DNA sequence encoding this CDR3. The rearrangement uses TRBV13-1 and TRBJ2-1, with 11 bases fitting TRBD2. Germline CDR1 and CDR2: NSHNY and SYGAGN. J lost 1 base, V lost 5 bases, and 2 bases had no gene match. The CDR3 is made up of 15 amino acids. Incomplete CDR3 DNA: TGTGCCAGCAGAGACTGGGGGGGGAACTATGCT. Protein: CASRDWGGNYA. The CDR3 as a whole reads CASRDWGGNYAEQFF.